Included here is one TCR beta chain sequence, with context. As yet, its antigen is unknown. The CDR3 spans 15 residues. CDR1 is LGHNA, CDR2 YSLEER, per germline. The germline V and J ends were trimmed by 0 bases and 4 bases, with 10 bases remaining between them. A universal primer site and UMIs were added as TCR cDNA was made by 5'RACE template switching. TCRdb used MiXCR to reprocess the 5' RACE reads, holding one entry per CDR3 protein. The repertoire consists of about 550,000 distinct CDR3 sequences, with 15% to 20% occurring once and the leading ten covering roughly an eighth. The sample is drawn from a study of T cells after yellow fever vaccination. Study details: Fractions low in cell number were prepared with SMART-Seq v4 Ultra Low Input. Whole-study results and caveats: Weaker overall, the secondary response nonetheless peaked faster (day 5 versus 15). Bulk-population clonotypes that are abundant could appear as contaminants in FACS-sorted repertoires.

The chain couples TRBV4-3 to TRBJ2-4; possible D gene TRBD1, 6 bases. This receptor was identified in a man aged 30 to 45 who received the YFV17D yellow fever vaccine. The sample was PBMCs, taken 15 days after the yellow fever booster vaccination. CDR3 coding DNA: TGCGCCAGCAGCCAAGACACAGGGCGAAAAAACATTCAGTACTTC. Its protein product is CASSQDTGRKNIQYF.